A selection of T cell receptor beta chains follows, all from one sample in a study of T cell changes during pregnancy in multiple sclerosis. Profiling relied on immunoSEQ multiplex PCR, and the TCRdb table lists in-frame clones only, not all of them. The sample lists just over 50,000 clones, 90% to 95% seen once, with just under 0.6% in the top ten. This sample comprised CD4+ T cells from peripheral blood mononuclear cells, obtained in the second trimester of pregnancy. Receptors originate from a female donor with multiple sclerosis, enrolled in a pregnancy study. The CDR3 runs from the conserved cysteine through the conserved F or W. D genes are given only for firm matches. The size entry is marked missing in some rows and otherwise reads once, few, many or a size class.

TRBV7-2	14	TRBJ1-6	TRBD1	few	TGTGCCAGCAGACAGGACAGGGGGCTTGGACCCCTCCACTTT	CASRQDRGLGPLHF
TRBV7-9	16	TRBJ2-7	TRBD2	-	TGTGCCAGCAGCCAGGGACTAGCGGGGGACTCCTACGAGCAGTACTTC	CASSQGLAGDSYEQYF
TRBV7-9	16	TRBJ2-3	TRBD2	-	TGTGCCAGCAGCCAAGGCGAGCGGGGGAGGTCGGATACGCAGTATTTT	CASSQGERGRSDTQYF
TRBV6-6	11	TRBJ1-1	-	-	TGTGCCAGCAGCAGGGACTCTGAAGCTTTCTTT	CASSRDSEAFF
TRBV15	15	TRBJ1-1	-	-	TGTGCCACCAGCAGAGAGACAGTAATGAACACTGAAGCTTTCTTT	CATSRETVMNTEAFF
TRBV4-2	16	TRBJ1-2	TRBD1	-	TGTGCCAGCAGCCAAGCGTTGGGACAGTCTAACTATGGCTACACCTTC	CASSQALGQSNYGYTF
TRBV7-9	17	TRBJ1-4	TRBD1	-	TGTGCCAGCAGCTTAGGGGGACAGCTTGCAACTAATGAAAAACTGTTTTTT	CASSLGGQLATNEKLFF
TRBV7-7	13	TRBJ2-5	-	-	TGTGCCAGCAGCTCGGGACTGAGAGAGACCCAGTACTTC	CASSSGLRETQYF
TRBV7-2	14	TRBJ2-7	-	-	TGTGCCAGCAGCTTAAAGATGGCGGCCTACGAGCAGTACTTC	CASSLKMAAYEQYF
TRBV7-2	14	TRBJ2-3	TRBD1	-	TGTGCCAGCAGCTCCACCCCCCAGGGGGTTCGACAGTATTTT	CASSSTPQGVRQYF
TRBV5-4	14	TRBJ2-3	TRBD1	-	TGTGCCAGCAGCTTGGGACAGGGGAAAGATACGCAGTATTTT	CASSLGQGKDTQYF
TRBV7-9	15	TRBJ2-1	TRBD1	-	TGTGCCAGCAGCTTGACAGGGTTGGTAAACAATGAGCAGTTCTTC	CASSLTGLVNNEQFF
TRBV5-5	14	TRBJ1-4	-	-	TGTGCCAGCAGCTTAGGCTCGGGGGACGAAAAACTGTTTTTT	CASSLGSGDEKLFF
TRBV19	13	TRBJ2-3	TRBD1	-	TGTGCCAGTGCAGGGGGCTTCACAGATACGCAGTATTTT	CASAGGFTDTQYF
TRBV30	12	TRBJ1-2	TRBD1	-	TGTGCCTGGGGGACAGGGGACTATGGCTACACCTTC	CAWGTGDYGYTF
TRBV29-1	14	TRBJ2-1	-	-	TGCAGCGTTGAAGATCAAGTAAAGGGGGGGGAGCAGTTCTTC	CSVEDQVKGGEQFF
TRBV19	15	TRBJ1-5	-	-	TGTGCCAGTATTTCCCTCCGGGGGAGCAATCAGCCCCAGCATTTT	CASISLRGSNQPQHF
TRBV6-6	14	TRBJ2-7	TRBD1	-	TGTGCCAGCAGTTACAGGACAGGGAGGTACGAGCAGTACTTC	CASSYRTGRYEQYF
TRBV19	15	TRBJ2-2	-	once	TGTGCCAGTAGTATAGGCGGGGAGAACACCGGGGAGCTGTTTTTT	CASSIGGENTGELFF
TRBV29-1	14	TRBJ2-2	-	-	TGCAGCGTTGAGAGGGGGTTGAACACCGGGGAGCTGTTTTTT	CSVERGLNTGELFF
TRBV7-9	15	TRBJ1-2	TRBD1	-	TGTGCCAGCAGCTCAGACAGGGGTAGAGTGGATGGCTACACCTTC	CASSSDRGRVDGYTF
TRBV10-1	17	TRBJ2-7	TRBD2	-	TGCGCCAGCAGTGAGCTTCGTCTAGCGGGGGGGGTCAAAGAGCAGTACTTC	CASSELRLAGGVKEQYF
TRBV5-1	14	TRBJ1-5	-	-	TGCGCCAGCAGCTTGGTACAGGGTAATCAGCCCCAGCATTTT	CASSLVQGNQPQHF
TRBV7-9	12	TRBJ2-2	-	-	TGTGCCAGCAACTTCGGGTCGGGGGAGCTGTTTTTT	CASNFGSGELFF
TRBV23-1	17	TRBJ1-3	-	-	TGCGCCAGCAGTCAATCCTACGGGGGGCTAGCTGGAAACACCATATATTTT	CASSQSYGGLAGNTIYF
TRBV10-3	15	TRBJ2-1	TRBD1	-	TGTGCCATCAGTGAAAGGACAGGCCCCTACAATGAGCAGTTCTTC	CAISERTGPYNEQFF
TRBV5-1	20	TRBJ2-6	TRBD1	-	TGCGCCAGCAGTTATATTCCGGGACAGGGGGCTCCCTCTGGGGCCAACGTCCTGACTTTC	CASSYIPGQGAPSGANVLTF